This paragraph reports one T cell receptor beta chain. This sample was taken from a study of blood T cell repertoires in COVID-19. Whole-study context: Samples taken during acute and convalescent COVID-19 were collected in the United States, Italy and Spain.

Germline V gene sequence: CDR1 ENHRY, CDR2 SYGVKD. V dropped 0 bases and J dropped 4 bases, with 12 bases sitting between them. The CDR3 is made up of 15 amino acids. Clones were sequenced by immunoSEQ multiplex PCR, and TCRdb holds only the in-frame ones, with some missing. The sample carries around 150,000 clones, roughly 86% recorded once. Input material: PBMCs or T cells enriched from blood (not recorded which). V is TRBV10-3 and J is TRBJ1-1; tentatively, D is TRBD1 (5 bases). The receptor was derived from a woman aged 50 to 60 with acute COVID-19. CDR3 DNA sequence: TGTGCCATCAGTGAGTCGGGAGGGGTGAGCACTGAAGCTTTCTTT. As protein: CAISESGGVSTEAFF.